This entry lists 6 T cell receptor beta chains sequenced from one sample in a study of cytomegalovirus exposure and HLA in healthy donors. PCR amplification relied on 60 Vbeta primers (plus 13 Jbeta primers). Measured with immunoSEQ multiplex PCR; TCRdb has only the in-frame clones, and not every one. The sample carries about 170,000 clones, roughly 80% recorded once. The sequencing sample was made of PBMCs. Receptors were obtained from a young man in good health and CMV-seropositive.

In this sample, this clone turned up once. This chain links TRBV25-1 with TRBJ2-7; 10 bases fit TRBD1. The length of the CDR3 is 15 residues. The V gene's germline CDR1 is MGHDK and CDR2 SYGVNS. The J segment lost 5 bases and the V segment lost 4 bases, leaving 8 bases of the junction unmatched. The CDR3 is CASSAGGDRGHEQYF. The DNA of the CDR3 is TGTGCCAGCAGTGCTGGCGGGGACAGGGGCCACGAGCAGTACTTC.

The chain has TRBV5-1 and TRBJ2-7, with 8 bases that match TRBD1. The germline gives CDR1 SGHRS, CDR2 YFSETQ. V gave up 5 bases and J gave up 3 bases; unmatched junction bases: 10. The CDR3 contains 15 residues. The CDR3 bases are TGCGCCAGCAGAACCGGACAGGGCTTTCACTACGAGCAGTACTTC. Translated, it gives CASRTGQGFHYEQYF.

The chain links TRBV11-2 to TRBJ2-1; D remains unclear. Trimming stripped 5 bases from V and 3 bases from J, with 17 bases between. Germline V lookup: CDR1 SGHAT, CDR2 FQNNGV. CDR3 length equals 16 residues. CDR3 bases: TGTGCCAGCAGCCGATCCCCCAGCGCAAACTACAATGAGCAGTTCTTC. This translates into CASSRSPSANYNEQFF. Using reference TRBV11-2 and TRBJ2-1 for the parts outside the CDR3, the full variable domain is EAGVAQSPRYKIIEKRQSVAFWCNPISGHATLYWYQQILGQGPKLLIQFQNNGVVDDSQLPKDRFSAERLKGVDSTLKIQPAKLEDSAVYLCASSRSPSANYNEQFFGPGTRLTVL.

This chain links TRBV29-1 with TRBJ2-1; TRBD2 matches at 8 bases. V was pared by 6 bases and J by 5 bases, with 3 bases of the junction left unmatched. This CDR3 has 12 amino acids. Germline CDR1 and CDR2: SQVTM and ANQGSEA. Here the CDR3 reads CSVTSVNNEQFF. DNA for the CDR3: TGCAGCGTGACTAGCGTAAACAATGAGCAGTTCTTC.

The chain recombines TRBV9 with TRBJ1-2; 8 bases align to TRBD1. V lost 6 bases to trimming and J lost 0 bases; unmatched junction nucleotides: 10. This CDR3 has 16 residues. Germline V gene sequence: CDR1 SGDLS, CDR2 YYNGEE. CDR3 sequence (DNA): TGTGCCAGCATTCGGACAGGGTTTTTGGCTAACTATGGCTACACCTTC. Translation: CASIRTGFLANYGYTF.

This chain links TRBV7-9 with TRBJ2-7; TRBD1 agrees at 9 bases. CDR1 is SEHNR, CDR2 FQNEAQ, per germline (reference sequence). V was pared by 1 base and J by 0 bases, with 1 base of the junction left unmatched. The CDR3 runs 15 residues. The CDR3 sequence: CASSLGDRVSYEQYF. CDR3 nucleotide sequence: TGTGCCAGCAGCTTAGGGGACAGGGTCTCCTACGAGCAGTACTTC.